The 27 T cell receptor beta chains given below trace back to one sample, sequenced in a study of blood T cell repertoires in COVID-19 (dated by TCRdb to 2020 to 2021). The receptor library was made with the immunoSEQ multiplex PCR assay. The clones in this table, taken by TCRdb from immuneACCESS, are in-frame only. Not every clone is retained; where verified, under half of the shortfall comes from an unresolved V gene, and the cause of the rest is unknown. Present in this sample are 90,000 or so clones, around 85% of which were seen just once. About 23% of the sample lies in the top ten. Sequencing was done on a sample of peripheral blood. The receptor set was obtained from a man older than 75 with active or convalescent COVID-19.

The gene calls are TRBV4-3 and TRBJ2-1; 9 bases match TRBD2. V lost 0 bases, J lost 8 bases, and 11 bases stayed unmatched. The V gene's germline CDR1 is LGHNA and CDR2 YSLEER. The CDR3 length is 17 residues. The CDR3 nucleotides are TGCGCCAGCAGCCAAGATTTTCGCGGGGGGGCCTCTGATGAGCAGTTCTTC. It yields the protein CASSQDFRGGASDEQFF.

J is TRBJ1-2 and V is TRBV5-1; D gene uncertain. Germline-derived CDR1 and CDR2 are SGHRS and YFSETQ. V was shortened by 6 bases and J by 3 bases, with 18 bases between the two germline ends. The CDR3 has 15 residues. Here the CDR3 DNA reads TGCGCCAGCACTTTGACGGCCGGAGAGGACTATGGCTACACCTTC. The encoded protein is CASTLTAGEDYGYTF.

This chain joins TRBV7-2 and TRBJ1-5; D unclear. The CDR3 is made up of 16 amino acids. From germline, CDR1 is SGHTA and CDR2 FQGNSA. V dropped 2 bases and J dropped 0 bases, with 11 bases sitting between them. The CDR3 DNA reads TGTGCCAGCAGCTTACTTGGAGGCGATAGCAATCAGCCCCAGCATTTT. Translation gives CASSLLGGDSNQPQHF.

This clone was detected once. V is TRBV7-2 and J is TRBJ2-7; D possibly corresponds to TRBD1 (6 bases). Germline V gives CDR1 SGHTA, CDR2 FQGNSA. The V end was cut by 9 bases, the J end by 7 bases, with 19 bases between. CDR3 length equals 13 residues. CDR3 coding DNA: TGTGCCAGTAAGTCTGGGGGCCCGGGGGAGCAGTACTTC. This encodes CASKSGGPGEQYF.

The V call is TRBV3-1 (or the pseudogene TRBV3-2), the J call TRBJ1-3; TRBD1 is a possible D gene (6 bases). CDR1 is LGHDT, CDR2 YNNKEL, per germline (reference sequence). The CDR3 runs 16 residues. The V end was cut by 0 bases, the J end by 5 bases, with 14 bases between. The CDR3 DNA is TGTGCCAGCAGCCAAGATCGGCTCAGGGGAAGAAACACCATATATTTT. This encodes CASSQDRLRGRNTIYF.

The chain links TRBV9 to TRBJ2-1; 9 bases fit TRBD2. Per germline, CDR1 SGDLS and CDR2 YYNGEE. This CDR3 is built from 16 residues. The J segment lost 7 bases and the V segment lost 1 base, leaving 9 bases of the junction unmatched. CDR3 sequence: CASSVRTAGGPNEQFF. Here the CDR3 DNA reads TGTGCCAGCAGCGTACGAACGGCGGGGGGGCCGAATGAGCAGTTCTTC.

The V and J genes are TRBV5-1 and TRBJ1-6; D uncertain. This CDR3 spans 15 amino acids. Between the trimmed V and J ends, which lost 0 bases and 12 bases, there was a span of 16 bases. CDR1 is SGHRS, CDR2 YFSETQ, per germline. The CDR3 sequence: CASSLEAGGALPLHF. CDR3 coding DNA: TGCGCCAGCAGCTTGGAGGCGGGCGGCGCATTACCCCTCCACTTT.

The chain links TRBV28 to TRBJ1-4; TRBD1 is a possible D gene (5 bases). The length of the CDR3 is 16 residues. Germline CDR1 and CDR2: MDHEN and SYDVKM. V gave up 6 bases and J gave up 8 bases, with 22 bases separating them. The CDR3 spells CASSLMGAGREEKLFF. The DNA for the CDR3 is TGTGCCAGCAGCCTTATGGGAGCAGGGAGGGAGGAAAAACTGTTTTTT.

This clone was counted a single time. The chain's CDR3 is CASSLAGGGAYQETQYF. In DNA form, the CDR3 reads TGTGCCAGCAGCTTAGCGGGCGGGGGGGCGTACCAAGAGACCCAGTACTTC. The V gene is TRBV7-2, the J gene TRBJ2-5; TRBD2 matches 9 bases. Germline CDR1 SGHTA, CDR2 FQGNSA. The trim removed 0 bases at V and 0 bases at J, leaving 5 bases unmatched. The CDR3 extends over 17 amino acids.

This clone is medium-sized within its sample. The gene calls are TRBV2 and TRBJ2-7, with D perhaps matching TRBD1 (8 bases). The germline gives CDR1 SNHLY, CDR2 FYNNEI. Trimming removed 2 bases from V and 3 bases from J, with 20 bases in between. CDR3 length: 17 residues. The CDR3 coding sequence is TGTGCCAGCAGTGAATGGGGCACAGGGGGGGCCAACTACGAGCAGTACTTC. It yields the protein CASSEWGTGGANYEQYF.

The chain is built from TRBV19 and TRBJ2-2; 11 nucleotides match TRBD2. Losses at the gene ends were 4 bases for V and 4 bases for J; bases not matched to a gene: 14. The germline V gene encodes CDR1 LNHDA and CDR2 SQIVND (reference sequence). The CDR3 consists of 19 residues. CDR3 DNA sequence: TGTGCCAGTAGTACCCCGGCTAGCGGGGGGTTTGAGGGCACCGGGGAGCTGTTTTTT. Its translation: CASSTPASGGFEGTGELFF.

This chain uses TRBV5-1 with TRBJ1-4; 8 bases align to TRBD1. Germline V gene data show CDR1 as SGHRS and CDR2 as YFSETQ. V trimming: 3 bases; J trimming: 8 bases; junction bases outside the gene matches: 6. This CDR3 is 14 amino acids long. The CDR3: CASSSTGVDEKLFF. DNA of the CDR3: TGCGCCAGCAGCTCGACAGGGGTTGACGAAAAACTGTTTTTT.

The J gene is TRBJ2-7, the V gene TRBV19; a weak D match, TRBD1 (5 bases). The CDR3 spans 13 residues. Deletions cut 3 bases from V and 1 base from J, with 7 bases between. CDR1 is LNHDA and CDR2 is SQIVND in the germline V gene (reference sequence). CDR3 protein: CASSMGQSYEQYF. CDR3 sequence (DNA): TGTGCCAGTAGTATGGGGCAGTCCTACGAGCAGTACTTC.

The chain has TRBV24-1 and TRBJ1-2; D perhaps matches TRBD1 (6 bases). Per germline, CDR1 KGHDR and CDR2 SFDVKD. The CDR3 spans 13 residues. V was pared by 4 bases and J by 8 bases, with 13 bases between. As DNA, the CDR3 is TGTGCCACCAGTGACCCAGGGGTTTGGGGCTACACCTTC. It yields the protein CATSDPGVWGYTF.

V and J are TRBV6-5 and TRBJ1-1, with 10 bases lining up with TRBD1. Per germline, CDR1 MNHEY and CDR2 SVGAGI. This CDR3 comprises 15 residues. Losses at the gene ends were 6 bases for V and 3 bases for J; bases not matched to a gene: 7. This CDR3 reads CASSPAGQGDTEAFF. The CDR3 nucleotides read TGTGCCAGCAGCCCCGCTGGACAGGGGGACACTGAAGCTTTCTTT.

This CDR3 reads CASSILQGNTGELFF. As DNA, the CDR3 is TGTGCCAGTAGTATTTTACAGGGGAACACCGGGGAGCTGTTTTTT. This chain uses TRBV19 with TRBJ2-2, with a possible D match to TRBD1 (6 bases). Trimming removed 3 bases at V and 1 base at J, with 9 bases between. Germline lookup yields CDR1 LNHDA and CDR2 SQIVND (reference sequence). The CDR3 is 15 residues long.

The count of this clone is one. The chain couples TRBV15 to TRBJ1-1, with 9 bases aligning to TRBD1. Germline CDR1 reads LNHNV; CDR2 reads YYDKDF (reference sequence). Unmatched junction bases numbered 11, after V lost 4 bases and J lost 5 bases. The CDR3 length is 16 residues. The CDR3 protein is CATSTPSGTGRTEAFF. In DNA, the CDR3 is TGTGCCACCAGCACCCCATCCGGGACAGGGAGAACTGAAGCTTTCTTT.

V and J are TRBV7-8 and TRBJ1-1; D call uncertain. The germline V and J ends were trimmed by 4 bases and 5 bases, with 14 bases remaining between them. The CDR3 is made up of 14 amino acids. The V gene's germline CDR1 is SGHVS and CDR2 FQNEAQ. The CDR3 DNA reads TGTGCCAGCAGCTCGAGGGAGGGTTTGACTGAAGCTTTCTTT. It codes for CASSSREGLTEAFF.

The chain recombines TRBV6-5 with TRBJ1-1; tentative D call: TRBD1 (5 bases). Germline-derived CDR1 and CDR2 are MNHEY and SVGAGI. V lost 2 bases, J lost 5 bases, and 12 bases lay in between. The CDR3 consists of 14 residues. CDR3 DNA: TGTGCCAGCAGTTACGCGCCGGGGGGGACTGAAGCTTTCTTT. Its translation is CASSYAPGGTEAFF.

The rearrangement joins TRBV9 to TRBJ1-5; tentative D call: TRBD1 (6 bases). Germline CDR1 is SGDLS and CDR2 is YYNGEE. CDR3 length equals 16 residues. The ends were cut back, 0 bases at V and 2 bases at J, with 12 bases in the middle. The CDR3 region is CASSVDGGSGNQPQHF. The CDR3 DNA follows: TGTGCCAGCAGCGTAGATGGGGGCTCGGGCAATCAGCCCCAGCATTTT. Supplemented by reference TRBV9 and TRBJ1-5, the full variable domain reads DSGVTQTPKHLITATGQRVTLRCSPRSGDLSVYWYQQSLDQGLQFLIQYYNGEERAKGNILERFSAQQFPDLHSELNLSSLELGDSALYFCASSVDGGSGNQPQHFGDGTRLSIL.

This chain links TRBV11-2 with TRBJ1-1, with 8 bases aligning to TRBD1. This CDR3 spans 14 amino acids. CDR1 is SGHAT, CDR2 FQNNGV, per germline. The V segment lost 5 bases and the J segment 1 base; nucleotides outside the gene matches: 3. The CDR3 DNA reads TGTGCCAGCAGCGGAGGGACAGGGAACACTGAAGCTTTCTTT. This codes for CASSGGTGNTEAFF.

V is TRBV6-5 and J is TRBJ1-1; TRBD1 might be the D (5 bases). Deletions cut 3 bases from V and 4 bases from J, with 12 bases between. This CDR3 is 14 amino acids long. The germline CDR1 and CDR2 sequences are MNHEY and SVGAGI. In DNA, the CDR3 is TGTGCCAGCAGTTATGGGGGGACGATCACTGAAGCTTTCTTT. Residues: CASSYGGTITEAFF.

The rearrangement joins TRBV19 to TRBJ2-1; 9 bases map to TRBD1. The germline V gene encodes CDR1 LNHDA and CDR2 SQIVND (reference sequence). The CDR3 runs 17 residues. V was pared by 3 bases and J by 0 bases, with 6 bases of the junction left unmatched. CDR3 bases: TGTGCCAGTAGTATCCCGACAGGGGGGAGCTCCTACAATGAGCAGTTCTTC. Its protein is CASSIPTGGSSYNEQFF.

The V call is TRBV7-2, the J call TRBJ1-2; 7 bases are shared with TRBD1. The CDR3 extends over 17 amino acids. With 2 bases clipped from V and 1 base from J, the junction kept 10 bases outside the gene matches. Germline V gene data show CDR1 as SGHTA and CDR2 as FQGNSA. CDR3 loop: CASSLSSGTADNYGYTF. In DNA, the CDR3 is TGTGCCAGCAGCTTATCGTCGGGGACAGCGGATAACTATGGCTACACCTTC.

The rearrangement joins TRBV6-6 to TRBJ1-1; D remains unclear. V was pared by 2 bases and J by 8 bases, with 15 bases between. This CDR3 has 14 residues. CDR1 MNHNY and CDR2 SVGAGI come from the germline V gene (reference sequence). This chain's CDR3 is CASSYDDSPSEAFF. The CDR3 nucleotides read TGTGCCAGCAGTTACGACGACTCCCCCAGCGAAGCTTTCTTT.

The V gene is TRBV7-2, the J gene TRBJ2-1; D not resolved. The CDR3 totals 17 residues. CDR1 is SGHTA and CDR2 is FQGNSA in the germline V gene. Trimming cost V 1 base and J 4 bases, with 17 bases left between them. The CDR3: CASSLGASFLLYNEQFF. CDR3 sequence (DNA): TGTGCCAGCAGCTTAGGGGCGTCGTTTCTCCTATACAATGAGCAGTTCTTC.

This sequence joins TRBV5-1 and TRBJ1-1; a weak D match, TRBD1 (5 bases). CDR1 and CDR2 (germline): SGHRS, YFSETQ. V lost 0 bases and J 1 base, leaving 10 bases between the germline ends. This CDR3 contains 15 residues. CDR3 loop: CASSLELGGNTEAFF. In nucleotides, the CDR3 is TGCGCCAGCAGCTTGGAGTTGGGGGGGAACACTGAAGCTTTCTTT.